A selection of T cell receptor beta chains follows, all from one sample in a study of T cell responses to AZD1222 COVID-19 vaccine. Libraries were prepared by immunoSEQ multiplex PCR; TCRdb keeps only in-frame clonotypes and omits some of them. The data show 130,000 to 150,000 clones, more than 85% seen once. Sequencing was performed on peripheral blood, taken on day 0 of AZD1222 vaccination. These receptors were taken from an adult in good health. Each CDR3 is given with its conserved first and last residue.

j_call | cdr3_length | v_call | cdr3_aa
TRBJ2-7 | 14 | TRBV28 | CASSFVGQNYEQYF
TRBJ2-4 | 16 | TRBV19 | CASSILPYPAKNIQYF
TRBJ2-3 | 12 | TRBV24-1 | CATESDGSTQYF
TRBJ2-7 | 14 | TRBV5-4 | CASSLRGSMYEQYF
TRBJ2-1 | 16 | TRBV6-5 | CASSYSGVGSLKKQFF
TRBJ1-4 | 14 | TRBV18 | CASSSGQTNEKLFF
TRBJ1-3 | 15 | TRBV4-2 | CASSQAQGAGDTIYF
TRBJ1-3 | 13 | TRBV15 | CATSRAGSYTIYF
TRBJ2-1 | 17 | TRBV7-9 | CASSLGLAGISYNEQFF
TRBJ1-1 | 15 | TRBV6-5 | CASIRPGQGFPEAFF